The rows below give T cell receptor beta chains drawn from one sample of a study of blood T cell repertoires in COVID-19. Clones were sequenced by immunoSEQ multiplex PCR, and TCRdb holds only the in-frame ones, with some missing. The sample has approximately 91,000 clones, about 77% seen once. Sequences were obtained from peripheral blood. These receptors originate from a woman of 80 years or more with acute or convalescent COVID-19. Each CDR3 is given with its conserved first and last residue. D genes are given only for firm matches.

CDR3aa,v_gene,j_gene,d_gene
CASSYSGSGRAETQYF,TRBV6-5,TRBJ2-5,TRBD2
CASSLGTGGAETQYF,TRBV7-3,TRBJ2-5,TRBD1
CASQGGLKFFF,TRBV19,TRBJ1-1,.
CASSYPETQYF,TRBV6-2/TRBV6-3,TRBJ2-5,.
CASTSLDRVAEAFF,TRBV28,TRBJ1-1,TRBD1
CSVTLAGPYEQYF,TRBV29-1,TRBJ2-7,.
CASSKPGQDGGYTF,TRBV7-2,TRBJ1-2,TRBD1
CASKEDEQYF,TRBV5-1,TRBJ2-7,.
CASSPVSSYEQYF,TRBV3-1/TRBV3-2,TRBJ2-7,.
CASSSDRGWETQYF,TRBV11-1,TRBJ2-5,TRBD1
CASSFPGLANYNEQFF,TRBV19,TRBJ2-1,TRBD2
CASSPANYGYTF,TRBV7-2,TRBJ1-2,.
CASGPAGFSTDTQYF,TRBV7-6,TRBJ2-3,.